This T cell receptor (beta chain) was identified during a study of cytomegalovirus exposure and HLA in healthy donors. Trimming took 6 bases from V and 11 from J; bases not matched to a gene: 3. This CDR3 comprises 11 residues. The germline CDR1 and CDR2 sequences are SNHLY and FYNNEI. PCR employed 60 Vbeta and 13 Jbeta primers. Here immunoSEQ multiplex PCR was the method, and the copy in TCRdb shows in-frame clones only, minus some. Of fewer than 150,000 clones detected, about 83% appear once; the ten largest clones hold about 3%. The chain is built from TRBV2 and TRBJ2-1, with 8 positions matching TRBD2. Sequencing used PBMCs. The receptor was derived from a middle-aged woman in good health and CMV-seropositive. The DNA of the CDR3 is TGTGCCAGCAGCCGGGGGGGACAGCAGTTCTTC. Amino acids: CASSRGGQQFF.